Below, 16 T cell receptor beta chains from the same sample are listed, as sequenced in a study of CD8 T cells in ankylosing spondylitis. General study points: What appeared characteristic of ankylosing spondylitis blood was a TCR beta motif of fewer than ten highly homologous variants.

No antigen has been identified for these receptors. One entry per CDR3 protein results from TCRdb running MiXCR on the 5' RACE reads. This table has about 340,000 distinct CDR3 sequences, 6.5% to 10% appearing once. Input material: blood, either unsorted or a sorted T cell fraction (not recorded which). Every receptor here comes from a male donor with ankylosing spondylitis.

This clonotype was counted a few times. The gene calls are TRBV2 and TRBJ2-1; TRBD1 matches at 7 bases. From germline, CDR1 is SNHLY and CDR2 FYNNEI. The length of the CDR3 is 15 residues. Unmatched junction bases numbered 4, after V lost 5 bases and J lost 0 bases. CDR3 DNA sequence: TGTGCCAGCAGTAGGGACAGACCCTCCTACAATGAGCAGTTCTTC. The encoded protein is CASSRDRPSYNEQFF.

At least ten counts were recorded for this clonotype. The rearrangement joins TRBV10-3 to TRBJ1-2; 10 nucleotides align to TRBD1. Trimming at V came to 6 bases and at J to 6 bases, leaving 7 bases not matched to a gene. The CDR3 sequence is 14 residues long. Germline-derived CDR1 and CDR2 are ENHRY and SYGVKD. The CDR3 region is CAISHGDRGHGYTF. The CDR3 DNA reads TGTGCCATCAGCCACGGGGACAGGGGACATGGCTACACCTTC.

The chain couples TRBV29-1 to TRBJ2-3, with TRBD2 identical over 8 bases. The CDR3 spans 14 residues. V dropped 7 bases and J dropped 6; count of bases not matched to a gene: 12. CDR1 SQVTM and CDR2 ANQGSEA come from the germline V gene. CDR3 sequence (DNA): TGCAGCGCCGATAACGGAGCGGGAGTGGATACGCAGTATTTT. Translating it yields CSADNGAGVDTQYF.

The chain recombines TRBV10-3 with TRBJ2-1; 7 bases map to TRBD1. This CDR3 is 13 amino acids long. V was pared by 10 bases and J by 10 bases, with 13 bases of the junction left unmatched. CDR1 and CDR2 (germline): ENHRY, SYGVKD. The CDR3 coding sequence is TGTGCCACCCAACCCGACAGGGACCACGAGCAGTTCTTC. This codes for CATQPDRDHEQFF.

The chain links TRBV11-3 to TRBJ2-1, with TRBD2 identical over 10 bases. The CDR3 has 15 residues. Germline V gives CDR1 SGHNT, CDR2 YENEEA. V dropped 4 bases and J dropped 2; count of bases not matched to a gene: 2. The chain's CDR3 is CASSWLAGAYNEQFF. The DNA for the CDR3 is TGTGCCAGCAGCTGGCTAGCGGGAGCCTACAATGAGCAGTTCTTC.

At least ten counts were recorded for this clonotype. The gene calls are TRBV29-1 and TRBJ1-1; 10 nucleotides line up with TRBD1. The V gene's germline CDR1 is SQVTM and CDR2 ANQGSEA. CDR3 length: 13 residues. V shed 8 bases, J shed 4 bases, and the junction held 7 bases outside the gene matches. This chain's CDR3 is CSSERDRGTEAFF. CDR3 DNA sequence: TGCAGCTCCGAGCGGGACAGGGGCACTGAAGCTTTCTTT. The full variable domain, with the rest looked up from reference TRBV29-1 and TRBJ1-1, is SAVISQKPSRDICQRGTSLTIQCQVDSQVTMMFWYRQQPGQSLTLIATANQGSEATYESGFVIDKFPISRPNLTFSTLTVSNMSPEDSSIYLCSSERDRGTEAFFGQGTRLTVV.

This rearrangement joins TRBV2 to TRBJ2-7; 10 bases align to TRBD2. Trimming removed 4 bases from V and 3 bases from J; junction bases left unmatched: 6. Germline loops: CDR1 SNHLY, CDR2 FYNNEI. The CDR3 is 15 residues long. CDR3 nucleotides: TGTGCCAGCAGTGGGACTAGCGGAGGCCTCTACGAGCAGTACTTC. Translation: CASSGTSGGLYEQYF.

This clonotype was detected ten times or more. The rearrangement uses TRBV7-2 and TRBJ1-5, with 8 positions matching TRBD1. The CDR3 is 16 amino acids. V shed 4 bases and J 4 bases; nucleotides not matched to a gene: 9. Germline V gene sequence: CDR1 SGHTA, CDR2 FQGNSA. The CDR3 DNA sequence: TGTGCCAGCAGCTCTTACCCCGGACAGGGAAATCAGCCCCAGCATTTT. Residues: CASSSYPGQGNQPQHF.

J is TRBJ2-1 and V is TRBV5-1; 8 positions agree with TRBD1. V lost 3 bases, J lost 8 bases, and 7 bases stayed unmatched. Per germline, CDR1 SGHRS and CDR2 YFSETQ. The CDR3 consists of 14 residues. The CDR3 loop is CASSWRDRGDEQFF. The CDR3 nucleotides are TGCGCCAGCAGCTGGAGAGACAGGGGTGATGAGCAGTTCTTC.

This clonotype was seen only a few times. The chain carries TRBV11-2 and TRBJ2-1; a possible D gene is TRBD2 (6 bases). Deletions cut 6 bases from V and 8 bases from J, with 23 bases between. In germline, CDR1 is SGHAT, CDR2 FQNNGV. The CDR3 spans 16 residues. The DNA for the CDR3 is TGTGCCAGCAGTTACCGCCCGGGACGGGGAGGACATGAGCAGTTCTTC. It codes for CASSYRPGRGGHEQFF.

The genes are TRBV5-1 and TRBJ2-1; TRBD2 might be the D (5 bases). The CDR3 totals 16 residues. V lost 0 bases to trimming and J lost 6 bases, with 16 bases between them. Germline V CDR1 and CDR2: SGHRS, YFSETQ. DNA for the CDR3: TGCGCCAGCAGCTTGGTGCCACAACGGGCGGGCAATGAGCAGTTCTTC. This sequence encodes CASSLVPQRAGNEQFF.

In this sample, this clonotype turned up a few times. The chain combines TRBV24-1 with TRBJ2-2; D perhaps matches TRBD1 (5 bases). Looked up from germline, CDR1 is KGHDR and CDR2 is SFDVKD. The V gene lost 11 bases and the J gene lost 4 bases, with 13 bases spanning the gap. The CDR3 loop spans 13 amino acids. The CDR3 region is CAKDSPGTGELFF. The CDR3 nucleotides are TGTGCCAAAGACAGTCCCGGCACCGGGGAGCTGTTTTTT.

This chain connects TRBV28 to TRBJ2-1, with unresolved D. The CDR3 runs 12 residues. Germline V gene lookup returns CDR1 MDHEN and CDR2 SYDVKM. V was cut by 2 bases and J by 11 bases, with 10 bases left in between. CDR3 DNA: TGTGCCAGCAGTTTACAGAGACCGAAGCAGTTCTTC. Amino acid sequence: CASSLQRPKQFF.

J is TRBJ2-5 and V is TRBV18; D gene ambiguous. The CDR3 is 13 residues long. CDR1 is KGHSH and CDR2 is LQKENI in the germline V gene. Trimming removed 1 base at V and 7 bases at J, with 10 bases between. The CDR3 reads CASSPRDKGTQYF. DNA of the CDR3: TGTGCCAGCTCACCACGAGACAAGGGGACCCAGTACTTC.

This clonotype was counted many times. CDR3: CSVGDTQYF. CDR3 nucleotide sequence: TGCAGCGTTGGAGATACGCAGTATTTT. V usage is TRBV29-1 and J usage is TRBJ2-3; D not resolved. CDR3 length: 9 residues. The V end lost 4 bases, the J end lost 5 bases, and 1 base lay between the germline ends. Germline-derived CDR1 and CDR2 are SQVTM and ANQGSEA.

This clonotype has at least ten counts. The J gene is TRBJ2-2, the V gene TRBV28; TRBD1 agrees at 9 bases. The germline V gene has CDR1 MDHEN and CDR2 SYDVKM. V was pared by 6 bases and J by 4 bases, with 9 bases of the junction left unmatched. The CDR3 runs 16 residues. The chain's CDR3 is CASSIPGQGFTGELFF. CDR3 DNA sequence: TGTGCCAGCAGCATCCCGGGACAGGGATTCACCGGGGAGCTGTTTTTT.